This TCR beta chain was captured in a study of glioma-infiltrating T cells after dendritic cell vaccination. Study in general: Glioblastoma patients came from Phase I and II dendritic cell vaccination trials. The vaccine used monocyte-derived dendritic cells pulsed overnight with autologous tumor lysate.

The CDR3 is 13 residues long. Trimming removed 4 bases at V and 3 bases at J, with 8 bases between. Germline lookup yields CDR1 SGHDT and CDR2 YYEEEE. As for time point: after dendritic cell vaccination, including at tumor progression/relapse. Up to about 2 ug genomic DNA was used for TCRB CDR3 amplification. Profiled with immunoSEQ multiplex PCR; TCRdb holds only in-frame clones, not every one. Found here are more than 95,000 clones, 65% to 85% of them singletons; the top ten hold about 5%. The chain links TRBV5-6 to TRBJ1-5; D is possibly TRBD1 (6 bases). This TCR came from a human donor with glioblastoma. The starting material was blood, obtained after dendritic cell vaccination. The CDR3 nucleotides are TGTGCCAGCAGCGCAGGGGACAATCAGCCCCAGCATTTT. Protein sequence: CASSAGDNQPQHF.